This T cell receptor beta chain emerged from a study of CD8 T cells in ankylosing spondylitis. Study findings and constraints: Those disease-linked clones were CD8+; they were also relatively rare in peripheral blood. Disease-linked clones reportedly concentrated significantly in matched ankylosing spondylitis synovial fluid.

In making TCR beta libraries, quantitative 5'-RACE with molecular barcodes was used. TCRdb reprocessed the 5' RACE reads with MiXCR, giving one entry per CDR3 protein. The table lists approximately 150,000 distinct CDR3 sequences, around a third of them singletons. To note about this clonotype: What it recognizes is unknown.

The sequenced material came from synovial fluid, either unsorted or a sorted T cell fraction (not recorded which). This TCR was sampled from a male donor with ankylosing spondylitis.

The CDR3 nucleotides read TGTGCCAGCAGCCTGGGGGGGAGCACAGATACGCAGTATTTT. It specifies CASSLGGSTDTQYF. The chain uses TRBV11-3 and TRBJ2-3; TRBD2 aligns across 7 bases. The CDR3 loop spans 14 amino acids. The germline CDR1 and CDR2 sequences are SGHNT and YENEEA. V gave up 5 bases and J gave up 0 bases; unmatched junction bases: 2.